This note documents a single TCR beta chain sequence. The sample comes from a study of OX40 agonist ivuxolimab in advanced cancers. Study in general: Age averaged 60 years (range roughly 20 to 90), and 82.7% were male.

The CDR3 is 14 amino acids. The ends lost 5 bases at V and 3 bases at J; junction bases unmatched: 4. From germline, CDR1 is LNHDA and CDR2 SQIVND (reference sequence). The table came from immunoSEQ multiplex PCR; TCRdb's copy has only in-frame clones and leaves some out. The profile covers about 22,000 clones, with roughly 82% appearing a single time and approximately 35% taken by the ten largest. Individuals having autoimmune disease history or systemic immunosuppression were not enrolled. The investigators sampled blood at baseline, at cycle 4 day 1, and at cycle 7 day 1. The origin of this receptor is an adult with an advanced solid tumor such as melanoma, head and neck, liver or kidney cancer. V gene TRBV19 combines with J gene TRBJ1-1; 9 nucleotides agree with TRBD1. The sample here was CD4+ or CD8+ T cells sorted from blood, taken in a trial of the OX40 agonist ivuxolimab. The CDR3 loop is CASSLQGADTEAFF. In DNA form, the CDR3 reads TGTGCCAGTAGTTTACAGGGGGCAGACACTGAAGCTTTCTTT.